This T cell receptor beta chain was captured in a study of T cell responses to AZD1222 COVID-19 vaccine. Whole-study results and caveats: After two AZD1222 doses, spike-specific TCR breadth and depth rose versus day 0. Clonal diversity was possibly underestimated; the donors were predominantly white British and more often female.

The germline V gene has CDR1 SGHAT and CDR2 FQDESV (reference sequence). The CDR3 has 15 amino acids. Trimming took 1 base from V and 8 from J, leaving 15 bases between them. There are a few counts of this clone. Its specificity is not known. The data were produced by immunoSEQ multiplex PCR, yet TCRdb's version contains in-frame clones alone and is incomplete. The sample consists of tens of thousands of clones, around 86% of them appearing once. This chain joins TRBV11-1 and TRBJ2-1, with TRBD2 as a possible D gene (6 bases). The clonotype originates from an adult in good health. The sequencing here drew on peripheral blood, taken on day 0 of AZD1222 vaccination. DNA for the CDR3: TGTGCCAGCAGCTTAGGTAGCGGCCCTTTTTATGAGCAGTTCTTC. This encodes CASSLGSGPFYEQFF.